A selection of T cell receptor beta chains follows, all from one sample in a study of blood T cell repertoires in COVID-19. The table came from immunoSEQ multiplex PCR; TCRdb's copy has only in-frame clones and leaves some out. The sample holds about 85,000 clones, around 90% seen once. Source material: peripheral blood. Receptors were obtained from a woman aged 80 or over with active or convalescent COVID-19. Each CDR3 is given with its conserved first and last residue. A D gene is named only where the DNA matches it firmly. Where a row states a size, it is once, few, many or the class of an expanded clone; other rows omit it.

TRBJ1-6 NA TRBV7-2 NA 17 CASRPSDGSSYNSPLHF TGTGCCAGCAGACCCTCCGACGGGAGCTCCTATAATTCACCCCTCCACTTT
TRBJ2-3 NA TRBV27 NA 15 CASSWGPPRLDTQYF TGTGCCAGCAGTTGGGGCCCCCCGCGCCTAGATACGCAGTATTTT
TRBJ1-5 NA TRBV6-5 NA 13 CASSGQSNQPQHF TGTGCCAGCAGCGGACAGAGCAATCAGCCCCAGCATTTT
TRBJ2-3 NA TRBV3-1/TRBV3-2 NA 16 CASSQDGASDTDTQYF TGTGCCAGCAGCCAAGATGGGGCTAGCGACACAGATACGCAGTATTTT
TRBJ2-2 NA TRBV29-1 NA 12 CSGRGNTGELFF TGCAGCGGTAGAGGGAACACCGGGGAGCTGTTTTTT
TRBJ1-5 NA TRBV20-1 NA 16 CSASPGGAGFRQPQHF TGCAGTGCTAGTCCGGGGGGCGCTGGATTTAGGCAGCCCCAGCATTTT
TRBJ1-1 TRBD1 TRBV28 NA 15 CASSENRGQYTEAFF TGTGCCAGCAGCGAGAACAGGGGGCAGTACACTGAAGCTTTCTTT
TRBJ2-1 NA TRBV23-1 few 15 CASSQGGEEDNEQFF TGCGCCAGCAGTCAGGGGGGAGAGGAGGACAATGAGCAGTTCTTC
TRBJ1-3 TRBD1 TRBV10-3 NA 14 CAIRRDSSGNTIYF TGTGCCATACGCCGGGACAGCTCTGGAAACACCATATATTTT
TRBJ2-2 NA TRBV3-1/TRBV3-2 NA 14 CASSQSGNTGELFF TGTGCCAGCAGCCAATCCGGGAACACCGGGGAGCTGTTTTTT
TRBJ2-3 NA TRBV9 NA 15 CASSVTAPSTDTQYF TGTGCCAGCAGCGTCACTGCCCCTAGCACAGATACGCAGTATTTT
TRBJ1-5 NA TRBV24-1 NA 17 CATSDAQGSGSNQPQHF TGTGCCACCAGTGATGCTCAAGGGTCGGGGAGCAATCAGCCCCAGCATTTT
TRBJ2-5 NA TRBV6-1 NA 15 CASSDPRTGGETQYF TGTGCCAGCAGTGACCCACGGACCGGAGGGGAGACCCAGTACTTC
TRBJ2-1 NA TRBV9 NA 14 CASSPHSLGDEQFF TGTGCCAGCAGCCCTCACTCCCTAGGAGATGAGCAGTTCTTC
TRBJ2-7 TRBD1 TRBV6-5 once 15 CASSYSGTGNYEQYF TGTGCCAGCAGTTACTCTGGGACAGGGAACTACGAGCAGTACTTC
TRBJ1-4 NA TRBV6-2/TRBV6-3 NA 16 CASSPLGVATNEKLFF TGTGCCAGCAGCCCTCTCGGGGTCGCAACTAATGAAAAACTGTTTTTT
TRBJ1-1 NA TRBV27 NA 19 CASSLVFVLGTVRDTEAFF TGTGCCAGCAGTTTAGTTTTCGTACTTGGGACTGTAAGGGACACTGAAGCTTTCTTT
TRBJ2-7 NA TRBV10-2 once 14 CASRKGAVTYEQYF TGCGCCAGCAGAAAAGGGGCCGTAACCTACGAGCAGTACTTC
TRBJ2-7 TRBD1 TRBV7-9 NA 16 CASFRRWDRDSYEQYF TGTGCCAGCTTTAGGAGGTGGGACAGAGACTCCTACGAGCAGTACTTC
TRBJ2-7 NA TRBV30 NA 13 CAWSGLSPYEQYF TGTGCCTGGAGCGGGTTATCGCCCTACGAGCAGTACTTC
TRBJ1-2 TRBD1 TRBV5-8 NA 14 CASSPTDRGHGYTF TGTGCCAGCAGCCCGACTGACAGGGGGCATGGCTACACCTTC
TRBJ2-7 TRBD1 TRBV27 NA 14 CASRYTGVSYEQYF TGTGCCAGCAGATATACAGGGGTCTCCTACGAGCAGTACTTC
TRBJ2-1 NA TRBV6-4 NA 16 CASSDMHFSSRTEQFF TGTGCCAGCAGTGACATGCACTTTAGTAGCCGCACTGAGCAGTTCTTC
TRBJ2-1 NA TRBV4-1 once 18 CASSQGSGRADSYNEQFF TGCGCCAGCAGCCAAGGGTCCGGGCGGGCCGACTCCTACAATGAGCAGTTCTTC
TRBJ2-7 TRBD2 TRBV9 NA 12 CASSATSGEQYF TGTGCCAGCAGCGCGACTAGCGGCGAGCAGTACTTC
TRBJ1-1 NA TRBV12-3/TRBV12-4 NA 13 CASSFQPGTEAFF TGTGCCAGCAGTTTTCAGCCGGGCACTGAAGCTTTCTTT
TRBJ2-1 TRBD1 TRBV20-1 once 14 CSASPRGFSNEQFF TGCAGTGCTAGTCCCAGGGGGTTCTCGAATGAGCAGTTCTTC
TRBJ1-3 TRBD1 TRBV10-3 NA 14 CAIGDSYSGNTIYF TGTGCCATCGGGGACAGCTACTCTGGAAACACCATATATTTT
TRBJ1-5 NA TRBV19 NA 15 CASSVGSSSNQPQHF TGTGCCAGTAGTGTTGGGAGCAGTAGCAATCAGCCCCAGCATTTT
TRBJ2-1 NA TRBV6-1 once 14 CASEAIRSYNEQFF TGTGCCAGTGAAGCGATCCGCTCCTACAATGAGCAGTTCTTC
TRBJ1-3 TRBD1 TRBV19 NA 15 CASGDRASSGNTIYF TGTGCCAGTGGGGACAGGGCTTCCTCTGGAAACACCATATATTTT
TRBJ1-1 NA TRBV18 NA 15 CASSVGAGASAEAFF TGTGCCAGCTCCGTGGGGGCAGGGGCGAGCGCTGAAGCTTTCTTT
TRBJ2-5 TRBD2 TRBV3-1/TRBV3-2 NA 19 CASSQDLGGGLGRKETQYF TGTGCCAGCAGCCAAGATCTGGGCGGGGGACTAGGCAGAAAAGAGACCCAGTACTTC
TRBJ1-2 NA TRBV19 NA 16 CASSIAIGVIYDGYTF TGTGCCAGTAGTATAGCGATCGGGGTCATATATGATGGCTACACCTTC
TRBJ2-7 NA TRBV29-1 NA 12 CSVVPSSYEQYF TGCAGCGTTGTTCCTTCTTCCTACGAGCAGTACTTC
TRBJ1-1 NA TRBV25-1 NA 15 CASRPVQELNTEAFF TGTGCCAGCAGACCCGTACAGGAGTTGAACACTGAAGCTTTCTTT
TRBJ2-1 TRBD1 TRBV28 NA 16 CASSLGGAGGNNEQFF TGTGCCAGCAGTTTAGGAGGCGCAGGGGGAAACAATGAGCAGTTCTTC
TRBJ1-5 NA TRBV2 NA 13 CASSRGENQPQHF TGTGCCAGCAGTCGCGGGGAAAACCAGCCCCAGCATTTT
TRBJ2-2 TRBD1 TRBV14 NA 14 CASSRQQGAGELFF TGTGCCAGCAGCCGGCAACAGGGGGCCGGGGAGCTGTTTTTT
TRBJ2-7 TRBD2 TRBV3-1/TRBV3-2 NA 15 CASSPRLAGWYEQYF TGTGCCAGCAGCCCTCGACTAGCGGGATGGTACGAGCAGTACTTC
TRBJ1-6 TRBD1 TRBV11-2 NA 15 CASSWRTGLNSPLHF TGTGCCAGCAGCTGGCGGACAGGGCTAAATTCACCCCTCCACTTT
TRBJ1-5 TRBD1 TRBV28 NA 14 CASSLRTGEQPQHF TGTGCCAGCAGTTTACGGACAGGTGAACAGCCCCAGCATTTT
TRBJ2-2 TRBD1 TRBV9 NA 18 CASSFYLGQGGDTGELFF TGTGCCAGCAGCTTCTACCTTGGACAGGGTGGGGACACCGGGGAGCTGTTTTTT
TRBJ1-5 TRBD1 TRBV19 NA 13 CAGSTGVGQPQHF TGTGCCGGTTCGACAGGGGTAGGTCAGCCCCAGCATTTT